These 20 T cell receptor beta chains were all obtained from the same sample, sequenced in a study of blood T cell repertoires in COVID-19. Sequencing was performed with immunoSEQ multiplex PCR; in TCRdb, only in-frame clones are kept and a portion is missing. This table has approximately 170,000 clones, around 85% appearing once. Sequencing was done on a sample of peripheral blood. Receptors originate from a woman aged 50 to 65 with acute or convalescent COVID-19.

This clone has a single count. The genes are TRBV21-1 and TRBJ1-1; whether TRBD1, the table's D call, matches the DNA was not checked. TRBV21-1 has pseudogene status. CDR3 length: 18 residues. DNA for the CDR3: TGTGCCAGCGTTGGGCATAACAGGGGGGAGGGGATGGACACTGAAGCTTTCTTT. Translation gives CASVGHNRGEGMDTEAFF.

This clone came up once. The V gene is TRBV24-1, the J gene TRBJ2-2; 7 bases line up with TRBD1. V lost 1 base, J lost 2 bases, and 6 bases stayed unmatched. The CDR3 extends over 17 amino acids. Germline CDR1 reads KGHDR; CDR2 reads SFDVKD. The CDR3 region has the DNA TGTGCCACCAGTGATTTTGCAGGGGGAAAAAACACCGGGGAGCTGTTTTTT. It yields the protein CATSDFAGGKNTGELFF.

V gene TRBV7-8 combines with J gene TRBJ2-3; tentatively, D is TRBD1 (6 bases). The germline V gene encodes CDR1 SGHVS and CDR2 FQNEAQ. This CDR3 is built from 16 residues. V lost 4 bases and J lost 2, with 16 bases in between. The CDR3 loop reads CASSSELGQNTDTQYF. The CDR3 coding sequence is TGTGCCAGCAGCTCCGAACTCGGACAGAACACAGATACGCAGTATTTT. Full variable domain (remainder filled in from reference TRBV7-8 and TRBJ2-3): GAGVSQSPRYKVAKRGQDVALRCDPISGHVSLFWYQQALGQGPEFLTYFQNEAQLDKSGLPSDRFFAERPEGSVSTLKIQRTQQEDSAVYLCASSSELGQNTDTQYFGPGTRLTVL.

This clone was recorded only once. The chain has TRBV28 and TRBJ1-2; D uncertain. The CDR3 loop spans 14 amino acids. The ends were cut back, 3 bases at V and 0 bases at J, with 8 bases in the middle. The V gene's germline CDR1 is MDHEN and CDR2 SYDVKM. This chain's CDR3 is CASSFSGSNYGYTF. The CDR3 DNA sequence: TGTGCCAGCAGTTTCTCGGGTTCTAACTATGGCTACACCTTC.

V is TRBV28 and J is TRBJ2-1; possibly TRBD2 for D (5 bases). Trimming took off 5 bases at V and 16 bases at J, with 18 bases between the two ends. This CDR3 has 12 amino acids. Germline V gene data show CDR1 as MDHEN and CDR2 as SYDVKM. The CDR3 loop reads CASSVRLSGTFF. CDR3 sequence (DNA): TGTGCCAGCAGTGTCCGACTATCTGGAACATTCTTC.

V gene TRBV7-2 combines with J gene TRBJ2-7; D gene unclear. The CDR3 spans 13 residues. Per the germline V gene, CDR1 is SGHTA and CDR2 is FQGNSA. V was cut by 0 bases and J by 4 bases, with 7 bases left in between. The CDR3 region is CASSLAPLYEQYF. Here the CDR3 DNA reads TGTGCCAGCAGCTTAGCCCCCTTGTACGAGCAGTACTTC.

The genes are TRBV5-6 and TRBJ2-7; TRBD2 might be the D (6 bases). Between the trimmed V and J ends, which lost 4 bases and 0 bases, there was a span of 17 bases. Looked up from germline, CDR1 is SGHDT and CDR2 is YYEEEE. The CDR3 loop spans 16 amino acids. This chain's CDR3 is CASSTELAGFSYEQYF. The CDR3 bases are TGTGCCAGCAGCACCGAACTAGCAGGTTTCTCCTACGAGCAGTACTTC. The entire variable domain, with the rest obtained from reference TRBV5-6 and TRBJ2-7, is as follows: DAGVTQSPTHLIKTRGQQVTLRCSPKSGHDTVSWYQQALGQGPQFIFQYYEEEERQRGNFPDRFSGHQFPNYSSELNVNALLLGDSALYLCASSTELAGFSYEQYFGPGTRLTVT.

On this clone itself: Other DNA sequences in the same sample also yield this CDR3. V usage is TRBV5-6 and J usage is TRBJ1-1; possibly TRBD1 for D (5 bases). Germline V gene lookup returns CDR1 SGHDT and CDR2 YYEEEE. The V gene lost 1 base and the J gene lost 5 bases, with 6 bases spanning the gap. The CDR3 covers 12 residues. For the CDR3, the DNA is TGTGCCAGCAGCTTGAGGGGAACTGAAGCTTTCTTT. It encodes CASSLRGTEAFF.

This chain uses TRBV24-1 with TRBJ2-3; 9 bases line up with TRBD1. V lost 0 bases to trimming and J lost 2 bases; unmatched junction nucleotides: 8. Germline V gene data show CDR1 as KGHDR and CDR2 as SFDVKD. The CDR3 has 18 amino acids. The CDR3 nucleotides read TGTGCCACCAGTGATTTGCGTGGGACAGGGATTCTCACAGATACGCAGTATTTT. This translates into CATSDLRGTGILTDTQYF.

The chain uses TRBV30 and TRBJ1-5; D is unclear. CDR3 size: 14 residues. In germline, CDR1 is GTSNPN, CDR2 SVGIG (reference sequence). V was trimmed by 2 bases and J by 4 bases, leaving 12 bases between them. The CDR3 region has the DNA TGTGCCTGGAGTAAATCTATCGTAAATCAGCCCCAGCATTTT. Protein: CAWSKSIVNQPQHF.

This chain links TRBV6-9 with TRBJ1-2, with 10 nucleotides matching TRBD1. The CDR3 length is 14 residues. With 8 bases clipped from V and 7 bases from J, the junction kept 10 bases outside the gene matches. Germline values: CDR1 MNHGY, CDR2 SVAAGI. CDR3 sequence: CASLPTGGAGGYTF. CDR3 nucleotides: TGTGCCAGCCTTCCGACAGGGGGCGCGGGTGGCTACACCTTC.

The chain joins TRBV7-9 to TRBJ1-6, with D maybe TRBD1 (5 bases). Germline V CDR1 and CDR2: SEHNR, FQNEAQ (reference sequence). The CDR3 length is 17 residues. The V end lost 8 bases, the J end lost 1 base, and 18 bases lay between the germline ends. The CDR3 coding sequence is TGTGCCAGCCTAAGGGCAGGGTCGGATTCCTATAATTCACCCCTCCACTTT. Translated, it gives CASLRAGSDSYNSPLHF. Full variable domain (outside the CDR3, taken from reference TRBV7-9 and TRBJ1-6): DTGVSQNPRHKITKRGQNVTFRCDPISEHNRLYWYRQTLGQGPEFLTYFQNEAQLEKSRLLSDRFSAERPKGSFSTLEIQRTEQGDSAMYLCASLRAGSDSYNSPLHFGNGTRLTVT.

The V and J genes are TRBV12-3 or TRBV12-4 and TRBJ1-5; D not resolved. The ends were cut back, 4 bases at V and 7 bases at J, with 11 bases in the middle. This CDR3 is built from 13 residues. In nucleotides, the CDR3 is TGTGCCAGCAGTTCCCTAAAGCTCCAGCCCCAGCATTTT. It is translated as CASSSLKLQPQHF.

This chain joins TRBV5-5 and TRBJ1-6; 9 bases are shared with TRBD1. The germline V gene has CDR1 SGHKS and CDR2 YYEKEE (reference sequence). The CDR3 length is 13 residues. V lost 7 bases to trimming and J lost 8 bases; unmatched junction nucleotides: 4. CDR3 sequence reads: CASSGTGYSPLHF. The DNA for the CDR3 is TGTGCCAGCTCCGGGACAGGGTATTCACCCCTCCACTTT.

The chain is built from TRBV11-2 and TRBJ2-1, with 8 bases lining up with TRBD2. Germline CDR1 SGHAT, CDR2 FQNNGV. Trimming at V came to 3 bases and at J to 5 bases, leaving 3 bases not matched to a gene. The CDR3 has 14 residues. The DNA of the CDR3 is TGTGCCAGCAGCTTTACTAGCGGAAACAATGAGCAGTTCTTC. Translating gives CASSFTSGNNEQFF.

The chain has TRBV5-5 and TRBJ1-4; 9 bases map to TRBD1. The germline V gene encodes CDR1 SGHKS and CDR2 YYEKEE (reference sequence). The CDR3 has 15 amino acids. Unmatched junction bases numbered 11, after V lost 4 bases and J lost 10 bases. CDR3 in amino acids: CASSQWDREARKLFF. The CDR3, as DNA: TGTGCCAGCAGCCAGTGGGACAGGGAGGCGCGAAAACTGTTTTTT.

This clone was recorded once. The CDR3 bases are TGTGCCAGCAGTGAGGCAGACTATGGCTACACCTTC. Protein product: CASSEADYGYTF. This chain joins TRBV6-1 and TRBJ1-2; D not resolved. The CDR3 extends over 12 amino acids. V dropped 3 bases and J dropped 3 bases, with 5 bases sitting between them. Germline V gene lookup returns CDR1 MNHNS and CDR2 SASEGT.

The gene calls are TRBV10-1 and TRBJ2-1, with 8 bases lining up with TRBD1. CDR1 is WNHNN, CDR2 SYGVQD, per germline (reference sequence). J gave up 4 bases and V 0 bases, and 5 bases lay outside the gene matches. The CDR3 runs 16 residues. Here the CDR3 DNA reads TGCGCCAGCAGTGAGTCGTCACAGGGGGTGTACAATGAGCAGTTCTTC. Translated: CASSESSQGVYNEQFF.

The chain combines TRBV5-5 with TRBJ2-6, with 7 nucleotides matching TRBD2. Trimming took 0 bases from V and 2 from J; bases not matched to a gene: 11. This CDR3 has 19 residues. Germline V gene sequence: CDR1 SGHKS, CDR2 YYEKEE (reference sequence). The CDR3 reads CASSLGGTTALTGANVLTF. The DNA of the CDR3 is TGTGCCAGCAGCTTGGGTGGGACTACTGCCCTAACTGGGGCCAACGTCCTGACTTTC.

The chain combines TRBV6-1 with TRBJ1-2; 9 bases are shared with TRBD1. The V segment lost 2 bases and the J segment 4 bases; nucleotides outside the gene matches: 2. Looked up from germline, CDR1 is MNHNS and CDR2 is SASEGT. This CDR3 has 14 residues. CDR3 DNA sequence: TGTGCCAGCAGTGAATTGGGACAGGGCTATGGCTACACCTTC. Protein sequence: CASSELGQGYGYTF.